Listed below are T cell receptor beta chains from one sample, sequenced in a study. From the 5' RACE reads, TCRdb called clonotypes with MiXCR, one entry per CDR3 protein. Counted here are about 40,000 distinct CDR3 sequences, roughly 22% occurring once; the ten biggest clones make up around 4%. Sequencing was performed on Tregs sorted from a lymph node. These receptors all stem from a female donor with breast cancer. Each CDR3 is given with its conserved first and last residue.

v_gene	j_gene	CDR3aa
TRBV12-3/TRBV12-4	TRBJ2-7	CASSPTGGYEQYF
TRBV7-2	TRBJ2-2	CASSRLPITGELFF
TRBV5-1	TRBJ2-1	CASSFVRSSYNEQFF
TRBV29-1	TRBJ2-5	CSVEANQETQYF
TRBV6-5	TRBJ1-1	CASSLSGNTEAFF
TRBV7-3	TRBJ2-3	CASSLMRAGGGEDTQYF
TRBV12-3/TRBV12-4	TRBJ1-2	CASSRTKNYGYTF
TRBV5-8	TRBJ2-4	CASSYGQGGTDIQYF
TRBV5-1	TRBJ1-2	CASSLTGSGVNYGYTF
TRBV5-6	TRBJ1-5	CASSQQGGQPQHF
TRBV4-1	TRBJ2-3	CASSQVPSGSSTDTQYF
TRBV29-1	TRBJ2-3	CSVSSDLRNTQYF
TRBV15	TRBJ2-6	CATSRLTESSGANVLTF
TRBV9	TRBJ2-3	CASSEGLAGGGADTQYF
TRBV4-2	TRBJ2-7	CASSLMVEARGEQYF
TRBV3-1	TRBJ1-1	CASSPDRRNTEAFF
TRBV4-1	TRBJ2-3	CASSQEIASGESTDTQYF
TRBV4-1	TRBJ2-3	CASSQDPEYDTQYF
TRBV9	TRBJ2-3	CASSADGLATSTDTQYF
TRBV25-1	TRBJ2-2	CASSFTGGAGELFF
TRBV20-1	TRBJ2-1	CSARDRLAGHYNEQFF
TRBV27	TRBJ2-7	CASSLTQTYEQYF
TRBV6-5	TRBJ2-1	CASSYDASGLNNEQFF
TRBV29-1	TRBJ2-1	CSVEGGVARDEQFF
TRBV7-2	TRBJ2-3	CASSRERGASGTDTQYF
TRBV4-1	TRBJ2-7	CASSQVSAYEQYF
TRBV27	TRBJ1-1	CASSSPTMNTEAFF
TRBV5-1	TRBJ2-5	CASSLVSGETQYF
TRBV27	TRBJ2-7	CASSIANEQYF
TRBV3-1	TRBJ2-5	CASSQDFGLAGAETQYF
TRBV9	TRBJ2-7	CASSVAGGISYEQYF
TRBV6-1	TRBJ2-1	CASSEVGERTWNEQFF
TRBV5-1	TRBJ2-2	CASSRGTSDTGELFF
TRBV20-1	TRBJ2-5	CSAIGDGRYGQETQYF
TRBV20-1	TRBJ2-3	CSAFQLTRRGTDTQYF
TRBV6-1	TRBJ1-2	CASSEVVVGSYGYTF
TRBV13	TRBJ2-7	CASSPPRGGADSYEQYF
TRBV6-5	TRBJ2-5	CASSSTGSQETQYF
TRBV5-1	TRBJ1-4	CASSVDNKNEKLFF
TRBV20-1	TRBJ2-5	CSAKQGPARETQYF
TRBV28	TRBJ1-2	CASSPRGGVYGYTF
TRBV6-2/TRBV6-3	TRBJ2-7	CASSYYPTGTPGYEQYF
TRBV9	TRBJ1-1	CASSVHGGNTEAFF
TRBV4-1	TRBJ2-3	CASSQDRPDTQYF
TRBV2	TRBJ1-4	CASRERASNEKLFF
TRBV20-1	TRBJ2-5	CSASQGAAPQETQYF
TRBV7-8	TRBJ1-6	CASSLTTGYSPLHF
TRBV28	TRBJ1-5	CASSFQGGDQPQHF
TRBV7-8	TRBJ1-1	CASSLNTEAFF
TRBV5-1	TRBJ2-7	CASSGGTSGAYEQYF
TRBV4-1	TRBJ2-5	CASSQEVRLEETQYF
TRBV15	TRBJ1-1	CATSRGGRGGEAFF
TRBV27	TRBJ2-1	CASKHNLDSYNEQFF
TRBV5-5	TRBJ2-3	CASRTSGSSTDTQYF
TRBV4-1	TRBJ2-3	CASSARQGLRETTDTQYF
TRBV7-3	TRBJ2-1	CASSLGGANEQFF
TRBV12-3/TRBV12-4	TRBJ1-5	CASSPFGSNQPQHF
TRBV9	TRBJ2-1	CASSATSGLSYNEQFF
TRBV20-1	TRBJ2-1	CSARNRDRYNEQFF